What follows are 11 T cell receptor beta chains derived from one specimen sequenced in a study of blood T cell repertoires in COVID-19. Clones were sequenced by immunoSEQ multiplex PCR, and TCRdb holds only the in-frame ones, with some missing. Of roughly 150,000 clones listed, under 85% were seen once; the top ten hold around 3.5%. The specimen sequenced was peripheral blood. The source is a woman aged 80 or older with acute or convalescent COVID-19.

V gene TRBV6-2 or TRBV6-3 combines with J gene TRBJ2-7; maybe TRBD2 (6 bases). The germline V and J ends were trimmed by 5 bases and 4 bases, with 15 bases remaining between them. Germline V lookup: CDR1 MNHEY, CDR2 SVGEGT. The CDR3 has 14 amino acids. This CDR3 reads CASSNSGSKYEQYF. The CDR3 DNA reads as TGTGCCAGCAGTAACAGCGGGTCGAAATACGAGCAGTACTTC.

This sequence joins TRBV6-1 and TRBJ1-5; D is possibly TRBD1 (5 bases). This CDR3 comprises 17 residues. V lost 2 bases and J 2 bases, leaving 16 bases between the germline ends. CDR1 is MNHNS, CDR2 SASEGT, per germline. CDR3 in amino acids: CASSELGGSVGNQPQHF. DNA of the CDR3: TGTGCCAGCAGTGAACTCGGGGGGTCGGTGGGCAATCAGCCCCAGCATTTT.

The genes are TRBV29-1 and TRBJ2-5; maybe TRBD1 (6 bases). The CDR3 has 14 residues. CDR1 SQVTM and CDR2 ANQGSEA come from the germline V gene. Trimming pared 6 bases from V and 1 base from J, leaving 15 bases between. As DNA, the CDR3 is TGCAGCGTCCGAGGAAAGGACAGCCAAGAGACCCAGTACTTC. It specifies CSVRGKDSQETQYF.

The rearrangement links TRBV2 to TRBJ2-1, with TRBD1 identical over 9 bases. Germline CDR1 reads SNHLY; CDR2 reads FYNNEI. The CDR3 length is 16 residues. V was clipped by 5 bases and J by 7 bases; unmatched bases: 12. The CDR3 nucleotides are TGTGCCAGCAGTCCTCTGGGGGACAGGGTAAGGAATGAGCAGTTCTTC. Protein: CASSPLGDRVRNEQFF.

The chain carries TRBV12-3 or TRBV12-4 and TRBJ2-7; the D is unclear. The CDR3 has 13 amino acids. V lost 5 bases to trimming and J lost 7 bases, with 15 bases between them. CDR3 protein: CASSEPPLGEQYF. The CDR3 DNA sequence: TGTGCCAGCAGTGAACCCCCTCTCGGGGAGCAGTACTTC.

This chain links TRBV6-6 with TRBJ1-4, with D possibly matching TRBD1 (6 bases). CDR1 is MNHNY, CDR2 SVGAGI, per germline (reference sequence). The CDR3 totals 14 residues. Trimming removed 3 bases from V and 9 bases from J, with 14 bases in between. The CDR3 spells CASSYPGQRQKLFF. In nucleotides, the CDR3 is TGTGCCAGCAGTTATCCGGGACAAAGGCAAAAACTGTTTTTT.

Concerning this clone: This specimen includes other DNA sequences encoding the same CDR3. Written as DNA, the CDR3 is TGTGCCAGCAGCTCTCAGATGAACACTGAAGCTTTCTTT. This encodes CASSSQMNTEAFF. The rearrangement uses TRBV7-3 and TRBJ1-1; D is unclear. The CDR3 extends over 13 amino acids. Trimming took off 4 bases at V and 0 bases at J, with 6 bases between the two ends. In germline, CDR1 is SGHTA, CDR2 FQGTGA.

This clone was counted once. The J gene is TRBJ1-2, the V gene TRBV19; D is ambiguous. Trimming cost V 8 bases and J 8 bases, with 18 bases left between them. Germline CDR1 is LNHDA and CDR2 is SQIVND (reference sequence). The CDR3 spans 13 residues. CDR3 in amino acids: CASAPSNYFGYTF. The DNA for the CDR3 is TGTGCCAGTGCCCCGAGCAATTACTTCGGCTACACCTTC.

The genes are TRBV27 and TRBJ2-1, with D unresolved. The V end lost 4 bases, the J end lost 8 bases, and 15 bases lay between the germline ends. The CDR3 sequence is 14 residues long. The germline V gene encodes CDR1 MNHEY and CDR2 SMNVEV (reference sequence). As DNA, the CDR3 is TGTGCCAGCAGTTGGTCTAGAGTGGTGGATGAGCAGTTCTTC. Amino acid sequence: CASSWSRVVDEQFF.

This rearrangement joins TRBV18 to TRBJ2-3, with 8 bases lining up with TRBD2. V shed 1 base, J shed 5 bases, and the junction held 11 bases outside the gene matches. The germline CDR1 and CDR2 sequences are KGHSH and LQKENI. The CDR3 contains 17 residues. The CDR3 bases are TGTGCCAGCTCACCACGAGGACGGGGGGGCGGCGAAGATACGCAGTATTTT. Amino acid sequence: CASSPRGRGGGEDTQYF.

The CDR3 here is CASSPPQRGGRETQYF. The CDR3 coding sequence is TGCGCCAGCAGCCCCCCCCAGCGGGGGGGCCGAGAGACCCAGTACTTC. This rearrangement joins TRBV5-1 to TRBJ2-5; 10 bases are a match to TRBD2. J lost 4 bases, V lost 4 bases, and 10 bases had no gene match. In germline, CDR1 is SGHRS, CDR2 YFSETQ. This CDR3 has 16 residues.